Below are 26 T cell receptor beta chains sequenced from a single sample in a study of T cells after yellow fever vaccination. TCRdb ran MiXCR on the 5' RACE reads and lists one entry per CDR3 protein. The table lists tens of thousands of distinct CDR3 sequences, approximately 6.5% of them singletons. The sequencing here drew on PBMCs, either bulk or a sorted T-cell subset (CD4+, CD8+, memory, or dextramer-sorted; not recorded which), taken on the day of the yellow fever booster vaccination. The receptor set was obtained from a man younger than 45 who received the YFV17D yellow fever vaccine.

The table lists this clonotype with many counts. DNA of the CDR3: TGCAGCGTTGGAGGAGGCGGCGGGGAGCAGTACTTC. Amino acids: CSVGGGGGEQYF. This sequence joins TRBV29-1 and TRBJ2-7, with D perhaps matching TRBD2 (5 bases). V lost 4 bases to trimming and J lost 7 bases, with 14 bases between them. CDR1 SQVTM and CDR2 ANQGSEA come from the germline V gene. This CDR3 contains 12 residues.

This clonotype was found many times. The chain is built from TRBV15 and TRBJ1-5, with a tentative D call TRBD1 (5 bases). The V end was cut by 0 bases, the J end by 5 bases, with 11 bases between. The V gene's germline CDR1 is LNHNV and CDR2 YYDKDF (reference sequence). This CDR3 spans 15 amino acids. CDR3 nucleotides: TGTGCCACCAGCAGAGATCTAGGGGTTTATCAGCCCCAGCATTTT. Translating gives CATSRDLGVYQPQHF.

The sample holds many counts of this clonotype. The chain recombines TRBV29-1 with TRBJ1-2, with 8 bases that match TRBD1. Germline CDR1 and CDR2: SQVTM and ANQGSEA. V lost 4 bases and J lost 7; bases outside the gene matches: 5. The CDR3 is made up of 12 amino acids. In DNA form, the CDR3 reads TGCAGCGTTGGTCAGGGGGCCGTTGGCTACACCTTC. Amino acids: CSVGQGAVGYTF.

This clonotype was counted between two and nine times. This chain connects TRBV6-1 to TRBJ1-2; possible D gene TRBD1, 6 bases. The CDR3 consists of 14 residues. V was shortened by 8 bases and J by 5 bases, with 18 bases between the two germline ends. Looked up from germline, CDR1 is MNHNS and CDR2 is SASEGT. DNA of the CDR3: TGTGCCAGCGTGATACCTGGACAGTCTTATGGCTACACCTTC. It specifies CASVIPGQSYGYTF.

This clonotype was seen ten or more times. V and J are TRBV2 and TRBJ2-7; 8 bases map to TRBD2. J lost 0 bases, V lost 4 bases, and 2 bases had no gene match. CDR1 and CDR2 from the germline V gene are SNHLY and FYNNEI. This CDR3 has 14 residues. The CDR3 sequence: CASSVTSGSYEQYF. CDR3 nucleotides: TGTGCCAGCAGTGTTACTAGCGGCTCCTACGAGCAGTACTTC.

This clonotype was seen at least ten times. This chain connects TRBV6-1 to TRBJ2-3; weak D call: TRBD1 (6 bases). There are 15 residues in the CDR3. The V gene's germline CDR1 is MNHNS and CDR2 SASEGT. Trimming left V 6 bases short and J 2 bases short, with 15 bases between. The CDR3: CASRGAGLITDTQYF. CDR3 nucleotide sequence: TGTGCCAGCAGGGGGGCAGGTCTTATCACAGATACGCAGTATTTT.

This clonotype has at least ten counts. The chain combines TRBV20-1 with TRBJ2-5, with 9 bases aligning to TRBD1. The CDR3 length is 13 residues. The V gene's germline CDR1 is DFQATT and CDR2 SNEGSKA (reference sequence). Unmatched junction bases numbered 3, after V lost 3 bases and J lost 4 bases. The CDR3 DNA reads TGCAGTGCTAGGACAGGGGGTATAGAGACCCAGTACTTC. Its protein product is CSARTGGIETQYF.

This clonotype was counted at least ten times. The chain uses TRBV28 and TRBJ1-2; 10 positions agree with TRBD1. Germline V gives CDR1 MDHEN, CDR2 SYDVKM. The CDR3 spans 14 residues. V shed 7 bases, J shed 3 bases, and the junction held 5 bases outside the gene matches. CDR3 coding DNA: TGTGCCAGCATCCCGGGACAGGGGTACTATGGCTACACCTTC. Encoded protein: CASIPGQGYYGYTF.

CDR3 DNA sequence: TGTGCCAGCAGCGGTTGGGAACTAGCGGAGACCCAGTACTTC. Encoded protein: CASSGWELAETQYF. The chain is built from TRBV9 and TRBJ2-5; 7 bases fit TRBD2. The CDR3 length is 14 residues. V dropped 3 bases and J dropped 5; count of bases not matched to a gene: 7. CDR1 and CDR2 (germline): SGDLS, YYNGEE.

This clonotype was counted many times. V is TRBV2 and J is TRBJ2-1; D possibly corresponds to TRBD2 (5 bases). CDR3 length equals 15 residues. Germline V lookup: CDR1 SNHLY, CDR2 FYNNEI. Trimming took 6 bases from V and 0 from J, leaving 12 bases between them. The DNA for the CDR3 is TGTGCCAGCAGGAGCGGTGCGAGCTCCTACAATGAGCAGTTCTTC. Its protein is CASRSGASSYNEQFF.

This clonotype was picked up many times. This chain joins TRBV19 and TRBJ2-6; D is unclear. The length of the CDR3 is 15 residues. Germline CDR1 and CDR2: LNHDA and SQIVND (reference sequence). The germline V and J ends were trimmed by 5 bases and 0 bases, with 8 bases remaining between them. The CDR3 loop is CASSAWDSGANVLTF. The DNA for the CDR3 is TGTGCCAGTAGTGCCTGGGACTCTGGGGCCAACGTCCTGACTTTC. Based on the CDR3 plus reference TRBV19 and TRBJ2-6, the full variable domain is DGGITQSPKYLFRKEGQNVTLSCEQNLNHDAMYWYRQDPGQGLRLIYYSQIVNDFQKGDIAEGYSVSREKKESFPLTVTSAQKNPTAFYLCASSAWDSGANVLTFGAGSRLTVL.

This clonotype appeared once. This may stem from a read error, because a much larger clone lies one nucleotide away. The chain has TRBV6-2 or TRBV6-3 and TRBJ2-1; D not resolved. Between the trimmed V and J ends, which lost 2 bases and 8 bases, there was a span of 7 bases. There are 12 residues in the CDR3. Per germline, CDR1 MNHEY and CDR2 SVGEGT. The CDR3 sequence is CASSYVCHEQFF. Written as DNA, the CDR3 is TGTGCCAGCAGTTACGTGTGTCATGAGCAGTTCTTC.

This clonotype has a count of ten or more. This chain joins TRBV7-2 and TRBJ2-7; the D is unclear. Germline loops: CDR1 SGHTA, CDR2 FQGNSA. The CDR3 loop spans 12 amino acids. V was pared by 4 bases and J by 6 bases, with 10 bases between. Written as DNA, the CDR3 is TGTGCCAGCAGCTCTAGAACGGGCGAGCAGTACTTC. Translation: CASSSRTGEQYF.

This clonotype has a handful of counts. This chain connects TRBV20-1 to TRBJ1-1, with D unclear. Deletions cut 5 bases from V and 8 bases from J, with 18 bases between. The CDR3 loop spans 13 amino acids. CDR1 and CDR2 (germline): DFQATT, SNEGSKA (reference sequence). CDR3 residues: CSAQHEGGWEAFF. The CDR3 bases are TGCAGTGCTCAACATGAGGGAGGGTGGGAAGCTTTCTTT.

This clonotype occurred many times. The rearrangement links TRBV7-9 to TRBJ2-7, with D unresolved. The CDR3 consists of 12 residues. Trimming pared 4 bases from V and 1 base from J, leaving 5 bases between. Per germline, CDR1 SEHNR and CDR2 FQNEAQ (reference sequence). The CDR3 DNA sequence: TGTGCCAGCAGCTCCCTATCCTACGAGCAGTACTTC. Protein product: CASSSLSYEQYF.

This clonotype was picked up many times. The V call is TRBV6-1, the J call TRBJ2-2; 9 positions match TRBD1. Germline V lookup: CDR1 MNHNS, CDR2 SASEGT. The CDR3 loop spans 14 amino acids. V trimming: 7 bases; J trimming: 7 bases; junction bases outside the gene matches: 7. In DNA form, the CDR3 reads TGTGCCAGCACCCTGGGACAGGGAGTCGGGGAGCTGTTTTTT. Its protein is CASTLGQGVGELFF.

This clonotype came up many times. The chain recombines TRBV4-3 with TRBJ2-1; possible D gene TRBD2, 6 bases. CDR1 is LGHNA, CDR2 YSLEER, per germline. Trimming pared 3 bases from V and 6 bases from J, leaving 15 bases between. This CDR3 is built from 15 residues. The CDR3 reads CASSQRGLSGNEQFF. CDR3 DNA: TGCGCCAGCAGCCAGCGAGGACTAAGCGGCAATGAGCAGTTCTTC.

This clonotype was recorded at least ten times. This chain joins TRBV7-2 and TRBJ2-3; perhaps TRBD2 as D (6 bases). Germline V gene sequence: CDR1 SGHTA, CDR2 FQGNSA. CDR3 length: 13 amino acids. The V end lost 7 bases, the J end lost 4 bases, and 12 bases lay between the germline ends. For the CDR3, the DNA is TGTGCCAGCACCCGACTAGTGGCAGATACGCAGTATTTT. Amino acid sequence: CASTRLVADTQYF.

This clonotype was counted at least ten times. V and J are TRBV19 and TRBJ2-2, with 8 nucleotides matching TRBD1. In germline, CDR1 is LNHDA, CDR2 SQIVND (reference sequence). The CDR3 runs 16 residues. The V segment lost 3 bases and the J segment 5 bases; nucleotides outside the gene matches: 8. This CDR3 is CASSISQGARTGELFF. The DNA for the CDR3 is TGTGCCAGTAGTATCTCGCAGGGGGCGAGGACCGGGGAGCTGTTTTTT.

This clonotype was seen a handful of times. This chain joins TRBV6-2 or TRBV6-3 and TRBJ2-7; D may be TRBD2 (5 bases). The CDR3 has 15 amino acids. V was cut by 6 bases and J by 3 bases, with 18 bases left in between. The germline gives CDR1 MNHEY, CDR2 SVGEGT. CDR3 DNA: TGTGCCAGCAGCAATGGGGAGCCCCCCCTCTACGAGCAGTACTTC. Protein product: CASSNGEPPLYEQYF.

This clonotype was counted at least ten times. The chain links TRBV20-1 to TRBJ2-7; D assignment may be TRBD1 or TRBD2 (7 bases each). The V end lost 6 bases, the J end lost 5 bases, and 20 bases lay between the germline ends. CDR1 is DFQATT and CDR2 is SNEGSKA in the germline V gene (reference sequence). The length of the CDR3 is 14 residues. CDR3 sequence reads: CSAGGGTGVNEQYF. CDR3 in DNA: TGCAGTGCGGGAGGGGGCACAGGGGTAAACGAGCAGTACTTC.

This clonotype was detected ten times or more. Here the CDR3 reads CASSRGIDGSSYEQYF. CDR3 nucleotide sequence: TGTGCCAGTAGCCGAGGCATCGACGGGAGCTCCTACGAGCAGTACTTC. The chain joins TRBV19 to TRBJ2-7, with D possibly TRBD2 on 6 matching bases. Trimming cost V 6 bases and J 0 bases, with 18 bases left between them. The germline V gene encodes CDR1 LNHDA and CDR2 SQIVND (reference sequence). The CDR3 covers 16 residues.

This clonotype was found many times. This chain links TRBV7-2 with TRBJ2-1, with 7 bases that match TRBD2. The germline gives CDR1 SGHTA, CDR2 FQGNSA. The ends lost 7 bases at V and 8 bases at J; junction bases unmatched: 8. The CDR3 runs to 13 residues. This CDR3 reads CASKSREVDEQFF. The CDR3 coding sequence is TGTGCCAGCAAATCCCGGGAGGTTGATGAGCAGTTCTTC.

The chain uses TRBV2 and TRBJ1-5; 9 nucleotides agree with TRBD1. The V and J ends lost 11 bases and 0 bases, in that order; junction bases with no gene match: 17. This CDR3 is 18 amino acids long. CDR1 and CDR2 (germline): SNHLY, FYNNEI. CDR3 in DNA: TGTGCCTGCTGTTTCGGGACAGGGTATCAATATAGCAATCAGCCCCAGCATTTT. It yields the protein CACCFGTGYQYSNQPQHF.

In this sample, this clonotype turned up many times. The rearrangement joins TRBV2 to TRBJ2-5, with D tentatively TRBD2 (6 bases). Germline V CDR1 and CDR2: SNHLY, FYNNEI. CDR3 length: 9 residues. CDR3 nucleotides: TGTGGAGCGGGTGAGACCCAGTACTTC. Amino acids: CGAGETQYF.

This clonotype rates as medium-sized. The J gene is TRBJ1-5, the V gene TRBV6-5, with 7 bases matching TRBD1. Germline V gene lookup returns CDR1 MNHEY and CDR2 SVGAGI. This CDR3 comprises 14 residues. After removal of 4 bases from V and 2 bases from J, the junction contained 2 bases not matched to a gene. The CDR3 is CASSFTGGNQPQHF. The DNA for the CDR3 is TGTGCCAGCAGTTTTACAGGGGGCAATCAGCCCCAGCATTTT.